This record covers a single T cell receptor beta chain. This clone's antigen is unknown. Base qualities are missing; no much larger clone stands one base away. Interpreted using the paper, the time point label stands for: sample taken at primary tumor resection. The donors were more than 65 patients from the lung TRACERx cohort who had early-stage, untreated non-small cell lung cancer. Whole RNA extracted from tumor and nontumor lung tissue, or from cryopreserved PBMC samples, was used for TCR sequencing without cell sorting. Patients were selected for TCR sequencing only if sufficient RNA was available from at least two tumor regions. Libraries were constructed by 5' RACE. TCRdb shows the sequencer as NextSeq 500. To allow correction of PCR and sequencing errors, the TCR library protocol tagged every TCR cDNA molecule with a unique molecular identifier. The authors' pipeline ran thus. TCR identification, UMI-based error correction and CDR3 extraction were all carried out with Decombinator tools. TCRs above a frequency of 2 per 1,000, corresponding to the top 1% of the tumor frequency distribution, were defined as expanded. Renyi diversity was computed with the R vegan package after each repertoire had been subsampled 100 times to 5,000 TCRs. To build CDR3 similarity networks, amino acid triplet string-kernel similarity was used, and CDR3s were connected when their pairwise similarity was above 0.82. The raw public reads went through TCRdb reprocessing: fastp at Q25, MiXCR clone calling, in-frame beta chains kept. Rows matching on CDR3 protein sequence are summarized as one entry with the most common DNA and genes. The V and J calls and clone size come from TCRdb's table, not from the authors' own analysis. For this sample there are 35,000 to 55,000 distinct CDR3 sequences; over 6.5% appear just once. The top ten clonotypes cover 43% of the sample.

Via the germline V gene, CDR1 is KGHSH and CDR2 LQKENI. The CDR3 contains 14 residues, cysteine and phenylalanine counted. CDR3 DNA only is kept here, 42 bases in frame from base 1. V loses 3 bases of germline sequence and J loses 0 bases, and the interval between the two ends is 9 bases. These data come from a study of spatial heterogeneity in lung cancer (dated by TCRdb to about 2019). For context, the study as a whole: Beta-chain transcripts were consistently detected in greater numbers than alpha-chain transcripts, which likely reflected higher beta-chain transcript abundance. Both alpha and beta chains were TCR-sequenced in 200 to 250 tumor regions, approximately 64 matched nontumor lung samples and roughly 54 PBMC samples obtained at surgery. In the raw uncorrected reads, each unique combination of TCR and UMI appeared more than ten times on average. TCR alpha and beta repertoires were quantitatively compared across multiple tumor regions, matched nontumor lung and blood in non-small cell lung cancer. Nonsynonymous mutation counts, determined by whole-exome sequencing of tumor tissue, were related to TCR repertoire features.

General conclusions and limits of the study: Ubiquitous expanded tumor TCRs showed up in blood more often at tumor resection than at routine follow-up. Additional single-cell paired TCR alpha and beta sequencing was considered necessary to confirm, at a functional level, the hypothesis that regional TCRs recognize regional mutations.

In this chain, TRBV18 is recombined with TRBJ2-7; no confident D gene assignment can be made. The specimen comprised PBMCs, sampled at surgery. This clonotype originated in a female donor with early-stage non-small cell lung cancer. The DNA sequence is TGTGCCAGCTCACCGGCTACAGCCTCCTACGAGCAGTACTTC. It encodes CASSPATASYEQYF.